What follows are 3 T cell receptor beta chains derived from one specimen sequenced in a study of cytotoxic CD8 clonotypes in ibrutinib-treated CLL. Libraries were prepared by immunoSEQ multiplex PCR; TCRdb keeps only in-frame clonotypes and omits some of them. This sample has roughly 330,000 clones; about 61% occur once, and the top ten carry 6.3%. Sample: PBMCs, taken after 36 months of ibrutinib treatment. These TCRs come from a human donor with chronic lymphocytic leukemia.

The CDR3 loop reads CASSFNSGNTIYF. The CDR3 bases are TGTGCCAGTAGTTTTAATTCTGGAAACACCATATATTTT. The chain employs TRBV19 and TRBJ1-3; D is ambiguous. Germline-derived CDR1 and CDR2 are LNHDA and SQIVND (reference sequence). The CDR3 consists of 13 residues. V was pared by 5 bases and J by 1 base, with 6 bases between.

The CDR3 region is CASSFESHPGYGYTF. In DNA form, the CDR3 reads TGTGCCAGCAGCTTCGAGTCCCACCCGGGCTATGGCTACACCTTC. This chain joins TRBV7-8 and TRBJ1-2; no clear D. Germline loops: CDR1 SGHVS, CDR2 FQNEAQ. The CDR3 runs 15 residues. Trimming cost V 3 bases and J 4 bases, with 15 bases left between them.

The rearrangement links TRBV15 to TRBJ2-7, with TRBD2 as a possible D gene (5 bases). The CDR3 is 14 amino acids. The ends were cut back, 4 bases at V and 5 bases at J, with 15 bases in the middle. From germline, CDR1 is LNHNV and CDR2 YYDKDF (reference sequence). The chain's CDR3 is CATSILGVSHEQYF. The CDR3, as DNA: TGTGCCACCAGCATATTGGGAGTTTCCCACGAGCAGTACTTC. The full variable domain, its missing parts supplied by reference TRBV15 and TRBJ2-7, is DAMVIQNPRYQVTQFGKPVTLSCSQTLNHNVMYWYQQKSSQAPKLLFHYYDKDFNNEADTPDNFQSRRPNTSFCFLDIRSPGLGDTAMYLCATSILGVSHEQYFGPGTRLTVT.